This TCR beta chain comes out of a study of kidney transplant recipient with SARS-CoV-2 infection. This clonotype was counted at least ten times. TCRdb reprocessed the reads via MiXCR and lists one record per CDR3 protein. The table shows 200,000 to 300,000 distinct CDR3 sequences, with under 35% occurring only once. The J segment lost 4 bases and the V segment lost 9 bases, leaving 7 bases of the junction unmatched. Germline V gene data show CDR1 as KGHDR and CDR2 as SFDVKD. The CDR3 is 13 amino acids. V gene TRBV24-1 combines with J gene TRBJ1-1; 7 bases match TRBD1. The clonotype originates from a male patient in his thirties who had COVID-19 and was a kidney transplant recipient. Some T cells may trace back to the graft donor. The input for sequencing was a blood sample, taken at baseline and on day 111 from a kidney transplant recipient. CDR3 in DNA: TGTGCCACCGGAGACAGGGAGGCCACTGAAGCTTTCTTT. Its translation is CATGDREATEAFF.